The rows below give T cell receptor beta chains drawn from one sample of a study of identical twins. MiXCR, applied by TCRdb to the 5' RACE reads, yields one record per CDR3 protein. The data show some 270,000 distinct CDR3 sequences, roughly 8.7% seen once. The same data also went into a second study, on yellow fever vaccine responses in identical twins.

The sequencing input was CD8+ T cells sorted from blood. These receptors came from a woman between 18 and 29 years old in good health. Each CDR3 is given with its conserved first and last residue.

TRBV2	CASSDRVGGRFAYEQYF
TRBV5-1	CASSLVASTDTQYF
TRBV5-5	CATSDTNPDTQYF
TRBV12-3/TRBV12-4	CASSFLSERSVEQYF
TRBV19	CASSIDSFQGANTEAFF
TRBV5-1	CASSLEYGDGYTF
TRBV12-3/TRBV12-4	CASSSEDGTYEQYF
TRBV20-1	CSARGTENSPLHF
TRBV4-2	CASSQEVTRGNEQFF
TRBV6-6	CASRVAGELFF
TRBV6-1	CAISAGQQDTQYF
TRBV3-1	CASSQVATGSGANVLTF
TRBV29-1	CSATWRTSGMYNEQFF
TRBV27	CASINAGGVYNEQFF
TRBV4-3	CASSQEAVAGDLIYEQYF
TRBV5-1	CASSLGGGVYEQYF
TRBV5-1	CASSPSGSLHGNEQFF
TRBV7-8	CASSSHRVGSDTQYF
TRBV12-3/TRBV12-4	CASSQPGLASTGELFF
TRBV20-1	CSAREAGRAYEQYF
TRBV20-1	CSARGTSGSYNEQFF
TRBV6-5	CASSYSSGPPETQYF
TRBV10-3	CAISPGLASYNEQFF
TRBV20-1	CSARDIFRGAYEQYF
TRBV29-1	CSADGAGSYEQYF